These 21 T cell receptor beta chains were all obtained from the same sample, sequenced in a study of cytotoxic CD8 clonotypes in ibrutinib-treated CLL. Sequenced by immunoSEQ multiplex PCR; TCRdb stores in-frame clones only, minus some. The sample lists 30,000 to 40,000 clones; around 70% were seen once. This sample comprised PBMCs, obtained at disease progression, from a patient treated with ibrutinib. The source is a human donor with chronic lymphocytic leukemia.

This clone came up a few times. The chain combines TRBV11-2 with TRBJ2-2; D remains ambiguous. CDR3 size: 13 residues. Deletions cut 7 bases from V and 4 bases from J, with 10 bases between. From germline, CDR1 is SGHAT and CDR2 FQNNGV. The CDR3 DNA sequence: TGTGCCAGCACCCTATCCCCCACCGGGGAGCTGTTTTTT. Amino acid sequence: CASTLSPTGELFF.

This clone was detected only once. This chain links TRBV5-1 with TRBJ1-1; 10 bases match TRBD1. Looked up from germline, CDR1 is SGHRS and CDR2 is YFSETQ. This CDR3 is built from 14 residues. V dropped 4 bases and J dropped 5; count of bases not matched to a gene: 5. The chain's CDR3 is CASSQGQGVTEAFF. DNA of the CDR3: TGCGCCAGCAGCCAAGGACAGGGGGTTACTGAAGCTTTCTTT.

The J gene is TRBJ1-2, the V gene TRBV7-2; TRBD1 matches 8 bases. The CDR3 runs to 15 residues. V lost 5 bases to trimming and J lost 6 bases; unmatched junction nucleotides: 11. Germline lookup yields CDR1 SGHTA and CDR2 FQGNSA. The CDR3 coding sequence is TGTGCCAGCAGCCCCCGGGCAGGGGGCACGGATGGCTACACCTTC. Its translation: CASSPRAGGTDGYTF.

The chain carries TRBV7-2 and TRBJ2-5; D gene ambiguous. V was clipped by 1 base and J by 2 bases, with 8 bases between them. The CDR3 runs to 14 residues. The germline gives CDR1 SGHTA, CDR2 FQGNSA. For the CDR3, the DNA is TGTGCCAGCAGCTTAGGGTCTAGACAAGAGACCCAGTACTTC. Translated: CASSLGSRQETQYF.

This clone appeared once. This chain links TRBV5-1 with TRBJ2-2; either TRBD1 or TRBD2 may supply D (5 bases each). Germline loops: CDR1 SGHRS, CDR2 YFSETQ. This CDR3 spans 16 amino acids. Trimming pared 0 bases from V and 3 bases from J, leaving 12 bases between. The DNA of the CDR3 is TGCGCCAGCAGCTTGGGGGACCGATCCGACACCGGGGAGCTGTTTTTT. Residues: CASSLGDRSDTGELFF.

The chain has TRBV19 and TRBJ1-1; D remains ambiguous. The CDR3 runs 14 residues. CDR1 is LNHDA and CDR2 is SQIVND in the germline V gene (reference sequence). V was trimmed by 7 bases and J by 2 bases, leaving 14 bases between them. CDR3 sequence reads: CASKVGQINTEAFF. CDR3 nucleotide sequence: TGTGCCAGTAAAGTCGGGCAGATTAACACTGAAGCTTTCTTT.

V gene TRBV4-1 combines with J gene TRBJ1-1; D is unresolved. Germline V CDR1 and CDR2: MGHRA, YSYEKL. Trimming cost V 5 bases and J 0 bases, with 19 bases left between them. The CDR3 extends over 17 amino acids. CDR3 loop: CASSAGPPRKMNTEAFF. In DNA, the CDR3 is TGCGCCAGCAGCGCCGGGCCTCCCCGTAAGATGAACACTGAAGCTTTCTTT.

The chain recombines TRBV19 with TRBJ1-1; D not resolved. Trimming pared 6 bases from V and 1 base from J, leaving 9 bases between. Germline loops: CDR1 LNHDA, CDR2 SQIVND (reference sequence). The CDR3 has 13 residues. CDR3 amino acids: CASRQAGNTEAFF. The CDR3 DNA follows: TGTGCCAGTAGACAAGCGGGGAACACTGAAGCTTTCTTT.

The J gene is TRBJ1-1, the V gene TRBV4-1; no clear D gene. The germline V and J ends were trimmed by 1 base and 1 base, with 13 bases remaining between them. The CDR3 covers 16 residues. CDR1 is MGHRA and CDR2 is YSYEKL in the germline V gene. The CDR3 is CASSQGIMRANTEAFF. CDR3 bases: TGCGCCAGCAGCCAAGGTATCATGAGGGCGAACACTGAAGCTTTCTTT.

The V and J genes are TRBV7-9 and TRBJ1-1; D gene unclear. The germline V gene has CDR1 SEHNR and CDR2 FQNEAQ (reference sequence). The V end lost 5 bases, the J end lost 0 bases, and 10 bases lay between the germline ends. The CDR3 consists of 14 residues. The CDR3 DNA follows: TGTGCCAGCAGCCCAGATCTAATGAACACTGAAGCTTTCTTT. Its protein is CASSPDLMNTEAFF. Variable domain in full (rest from reference TRBV7-9 and TRBJ1-1): DTGVSQNPRHKITKRGQNVTFRCDPISEHNRLYWYRQTLGQGPEFLTYFQNEAQLEKSRLLSDRFSAERPKGSFSTLEIQRTEQGDSAMYLCASSPDLMNTEAFFGQGTRLTVV.

This sequence joins TRBV6-1 and TRBJ2-7; TRBD2 agrees at 13 bases. The CDR3 contains 15 residues. Trimming at V came to 2 bases and at J to 7 bases, leaving 5 bases not matched to a gene. Germline V gives CDR1 MNHNS, CDR2 SASEGT. Here the CDR3 reads CASSERTSGRGEQYF. The CDR3, as DNA: TGTGCCAGCAGTGAAAGGACTAGCGGGAGAGGGGAGCAGTACTTC.

The chain recombines TRBV6-5 with TRBJ2-1; 8 nucleotides line up with TRBD1. V lost 6 bases, J lost 3 bases, and 7 bases stayed unmatched. Germline V gene sequence: CDR1 MNHEY, CDR2 SVGAGI. This CDR3 is built from 15 residues. CDR3 sequence reads: CASRTGQGLYNEQFF. The CDR3, as DNA: TGTGCCAGCAGAACCGGACAGGGTCTCTACAATGAGCAGTTCTTC.

The chain joins TRBV19 to TRBJ2-7; TRBD1 matches 8 bases. V shed 4 bases and J 2 bases; nucleotides not matched to a gene: 4. Germline CDR1 LNHDA, CDR2 SQIVND (reference sequence). The CDR3 consists of 14 residues. The DNA for the CDR3 is TGTGCCAGTAGTACGACAGGGGCCCCCTACGAGCAGTACTTC. Protein sequence: CASSTTGAPYEQYF.

This sequence joins TRBV14 and TRBJ1-3; a weak D match, TRBD1 (5 bases). This CDR3 has 12 residues. Germline assignment: CDR1 SGHDN and CDR2 FVKESK. The V end was cut by 5 bases, the J end by 4 bases, with 6 bases between. CDR3 loop: CASSNRGNTIYF. The CDR3 coding sequence is TGTGCCAGCAGCAACAGGGGAAACACCATATATTTT.

This clone was found a few times. CDR3 bases: TGTGCCTGGACCGGCGGACCCTATGGCTACACCTTC. Its protein is CAWTGGPYGYTF. The V gene is TRBV30, the J gene TRBJ1-2; no clear D gene. Germline lookup yields CDR1 GTSNPN and CDR2 SVGIG (reference sequence). This CDR3 has 12 residues. V was trimmed by 4 bases and J by 4 bases, leaving 10 bases between them.

The V gene is TRBV7-8, the J gene TRBJ1-4, with 9 bases identical to TRBD1. Looked up from germline, CDR1 is SGHVS and CDR2 is FQNEAQ. The CDR3 has 17 amino acids. The J segment lost 3 bases and the V segment lost 3 bases, leaving 8 bases of the junction unmatched. The CDR3 region is CASSFSGTGKPNEKLFF. The CDR3 DNA reads TGTGCCAGCAGCTTCTCCGGGACAGGGAAGCCTAATGAAAAACTGTTTTTT.

The chain employs TRBV25-1 and TRBJ1-3; 7 positions agree with TRBD1. Germline values: CDR1 MGHDK, CDR2 SYGVNS. Trimming removed 4 bases from V and 3 bases from J; junction bases left unmatched: 9. This CDR3 comprises 16 residues. The CDR3 DNA follows: TGTGCCAGCAGTGGACAGGGATCTTCTAGTGGAAACACCATATATTTT. This encodes CASSGQGSSSGNTIYF.

DNA for the CDR3: TGTGCCAGCAGTTACTCGTCGGCCCAAGAGACCCAGTACTTC. This encodes CASSYSSAQETQYF. The chain is built from TRBV6-5 and TRBJ2-5, with no clear D. The V gene lost 0 bases and the J gene lost 1 base, with 6 bases spanning the gap. From germline, CDR1 is MNHEY and CDR2 SVGAGI. The CDR3 is 14 amino acids.

J is TRBJ1-5 and V is TRBV28, with D unclear. CDR3 length equals 14 residues. Per germline, CDR1 MDHEN and CDR2 SYDVKM. V lost 5 bases to trimming and J lost 11 bases, with 19 bases between them. In DNA, the CDR3 is TGTGCCAGCAGTCCACCCACGCCGTCCCTCTCCCAGCATTTT. This encodes CASSPPTPSLSQHF.

This clone was observed once. The rearrangement joins TRBV7-8 to TRBJ2-3; 7 bases map to TRBD2. Per the germline V gene, CDR1 is SGHVS and CDR2 is FQNEAQ. The CDR3 runs 16 residues. V shed 1 base, J shed 2 bases, and the junction held 6 bases outside the gene matches. CDR3 residues: CASSLEPSGVTDTQYF. In DNA, the CDR3 is TGTGCCAGCAGCTTAGAACCTAGCGGAGTCACAGATACGCAGTATTTT.

This clone showed up just a few times. This rearrangement joins TRBV19 to TRBJ1-2; 7 positions match TRBD1. Germline loops: CDR1 LNHDA, CDR2 SQIVND (reference sequence). The V segment lost 10 bases and the J segment 5 bases; nucleotides outside the gene matches: 13. The CDR3 contains 14 residues. CDR3 sequence reads: CATVNRGAKYGYTF. CDR3 bases: TGTGCCACCGTTAACAGGGGCGCCAAGTATGGCTACACCTTC.